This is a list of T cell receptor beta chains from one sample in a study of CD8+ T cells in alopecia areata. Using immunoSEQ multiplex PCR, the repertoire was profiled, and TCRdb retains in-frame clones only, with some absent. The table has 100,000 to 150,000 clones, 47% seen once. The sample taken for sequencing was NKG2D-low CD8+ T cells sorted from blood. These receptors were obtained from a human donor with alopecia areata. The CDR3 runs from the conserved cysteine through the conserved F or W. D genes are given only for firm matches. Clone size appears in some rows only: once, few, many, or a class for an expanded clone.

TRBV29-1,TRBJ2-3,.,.,CSADSPDTQYF,TGCAGCGCTGATTCACCTGATACGCAGTATTTT
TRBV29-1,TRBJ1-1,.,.,CSVATGNTEAFF,TGCAGCGTTGCGACAGGAAACACTGAAGCTTTCTTT
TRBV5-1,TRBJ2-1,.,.,CASRPITFDEQFF,TGCGCCAGCAGACCCATTACATTTGATGAGCAGTTCTTC
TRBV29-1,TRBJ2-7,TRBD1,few,CSVPGQTNSYEQYF,TGCAGCGTCCCGGGACAGACGAACTCCTACGAGCAGTACTTC
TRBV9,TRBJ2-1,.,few,CASSAGQLLNEQFF,TGTGCCAGCAGCGCCGGACAGCTTCTCAATGAGCAGTTCTTC
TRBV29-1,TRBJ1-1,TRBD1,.,CSLTTGGTEAFF,TGCAGCCTCACGACAGGGGGCACTGAAGCTTTCTTT
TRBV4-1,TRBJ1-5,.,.,CASSPGPGGQPQHF,TGCGCCAGCAGCCCGGGCCCGGGTGGTCAGCCCCAGCATTTT
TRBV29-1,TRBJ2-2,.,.,CSVSLADNTRLFF,TGCAGCGTTTCCCTCGCGGATAACACGCGGCTGTTTTTT
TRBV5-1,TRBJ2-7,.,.,CASSLEVAATYEQYF,TGCGCCAGCAGCTTGGAGGTAGCGGCAACGTACGAGCAGTACTTC
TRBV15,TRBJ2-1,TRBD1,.,CATSRLDREENEQFF,TGTGCCACCAGCAGATTGGACAGGGAAGAAAATGAGCAGTTCTTC
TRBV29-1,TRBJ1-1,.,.,CSVEEGLNTEAFF,TGCAGCGTTGAGGAAGGGTTGAACACTGAAGCTTTCTTT
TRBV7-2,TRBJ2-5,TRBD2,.,CASSSGLAGSGTQYF,TGTGCCAGCAGCTCAGGACTAGCGGGTTCCGGGACCCAGTACTTC
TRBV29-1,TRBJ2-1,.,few,CSAPRTDYNEQFF,TGCAGCGCCCCACGCACAGATTACAATGAGCAGTTCTTC
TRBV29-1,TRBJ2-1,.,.,CSFSLGNEQFF,TGCAGCTTTTCTCTCGGGAATGAGCAGTTCTTC
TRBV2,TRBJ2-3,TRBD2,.,CASQLAGFTDTQYF,TGTGCCAGTCAACTAGCGGGGTTCACAGATACGCAGTATTTT
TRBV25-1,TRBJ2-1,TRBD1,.,CASSETGAEQFF,TGTGCCAGCAGTGAAACAGGGGCTGAGCAGTTCTTC
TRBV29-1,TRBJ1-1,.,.,CSAPSGPSAEAFF,TGCAGCGCCCCCTCCGGGCCCTCGGCTGAAGCTTTCTTT
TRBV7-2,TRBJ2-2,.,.,CASSLGGRTGELFF,TGTGCCAGCAGCTTAGGGGGCCGGACCGGGGAGCTGTTTTTT
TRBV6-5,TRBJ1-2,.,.,CASRTGYGYTF,TGTGCCAGCAGAACAGGTTATGGCTACACCTTC
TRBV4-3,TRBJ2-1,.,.,CASNQQFF,TGCGCCAGCAACCAGCAGTTCTTC
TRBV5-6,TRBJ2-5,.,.,CASSLDETQYF,TGTGCCAGCAGCTTGGACGAGACCCAGTACTTC
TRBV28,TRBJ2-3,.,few,CASSFEGVGTDTQYF,TGTGCCAGCAGTTTTGAAGGGGTTGGCACAGATACGCAGTATTTT
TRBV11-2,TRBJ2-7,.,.,CASSPTVGAFHEQYF,TGTGCCAGCAGCCCTACAGTAGGGGCATTCCACGAGCAGTACTTC
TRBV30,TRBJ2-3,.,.,CAWSMGGPDTQYF,TGTGCCTGGAGTATGGGAGGTCCGGATACGCAGTATTTT
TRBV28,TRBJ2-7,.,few,CASGGEYEQYF,TGTGCCAGTGGAGGAGAATACGAGCAGTACTTC
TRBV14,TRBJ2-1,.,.,CASSPKGGLYNEQFF,TGTGCCAGCAGCCCGAAAGGGGGACTCTACAATGAGCAGTTCTTC
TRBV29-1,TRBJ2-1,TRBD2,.,CSVESAGVVEQFF,TGCAGCGTTGAATCAGCGGGAGTAGTTGAGCAGTTCTTC
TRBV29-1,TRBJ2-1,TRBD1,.,CSVPLTGTGARHNEQFF,TGCAGCGTTCCCTTAACCGGGACAGGGGCTCGGCACAATGAGCAGTTCTTC
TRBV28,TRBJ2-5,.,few,CASSRSDYPGETQYF,TGTGCCAGCAGCCGATCGGACTATCCCGGGGAGACCCAGTACTTC
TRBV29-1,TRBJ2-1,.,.,CSLEVAPFNEQFF,TGCAGCCTCGAGGTAGCGCCCTTCAATGAGCAGTTCTTC
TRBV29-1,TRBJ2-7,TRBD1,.,CSVDSGQGANEQYF,TGCAGCGTAGACTCGGGACAGGGGGCTAACGAGCAGTACTTC
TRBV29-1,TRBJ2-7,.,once,CSVPGGGTYEQYF,TGCAGCGTTCCAGGCGGAGGTACCTACGAGCAGTACTTC
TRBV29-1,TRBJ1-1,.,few,CSVRDHTRQENTEAFF,TGCAGCGTACGAGATCACACCCGACAGGAGAACACTGAAGCTTTCTTT
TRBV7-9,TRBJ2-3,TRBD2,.,CASSLARTSGDTDTQYF,TGTGCCAGCAGCTTAGCCAGGACTAGCGGGGACACAGATACGCAGTATTTT
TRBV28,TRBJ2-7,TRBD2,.,CASSDGTSEQYF,TGTGCCAGCAGTGACGGGACTAGCGAGCAGTACTTC
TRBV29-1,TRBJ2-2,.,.,CSVAQGGGELFF,TGCAGCGTCGCACAGGGAGGCGGGGAGCTGTTTTTT
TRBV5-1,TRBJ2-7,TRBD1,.,CASSNSGGENEQYF,TGCGCCAGCAGCAATTCAGGGGGCGAGAACGAGCAGTACTTC
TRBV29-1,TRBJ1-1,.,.,CSDTTVTGLRGTEAFF,TGCAGCGACACGACGGTGACCGGCCTTCGAGGCACTGAAGCTTTCTTT
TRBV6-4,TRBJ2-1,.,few,CASSDGQEGSEQFF,TGTGCCAGCAGTGACGGGCAGGAGGGGAGTGAGCAGTTCTTC
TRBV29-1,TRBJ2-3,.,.,CSVEGAGAADTQYF,TGCAGCGTTGAAGGTGCAGGGGCGGCAGATACGCAGTATTTT
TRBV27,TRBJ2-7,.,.,CASSRTLSYEQYF,TGTGCCAGCAGTAGGACGCTCTCCTACGAGCAGTACTTC
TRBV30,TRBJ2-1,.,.,CAWTGAGRINYNEQFF,TGTGCCTGGACGGGGGCTGGGAGGATCAACTACAATGAGCAGTTCTTC
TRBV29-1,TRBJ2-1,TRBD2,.,CSVPPGLAGPEQFF,TGCAGCGTTCCCCCGGGACTAGCGGGCCCTGAGCAGTTCTTC
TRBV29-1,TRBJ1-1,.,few,CSGRDGGDFLNTEAFF,TGCAGCGGCCGGGACGGGGGCGATTTTTTGAACACTGAAGCTTTCTTT
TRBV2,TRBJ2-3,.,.,CASGIVADTQYF,TGTGCCAGCGGCATCGTAGCGGATACGCAGTATTTT
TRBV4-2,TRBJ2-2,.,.,CASSWDSTKGAGELFF,TGTGCCAGCAGCTGGGACTCTACGAAGGGGGCCGGGGAGCTGTTTTTT
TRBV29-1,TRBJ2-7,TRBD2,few,CSVVGLLAERYEQYF,TGCAGCGTTGTAGGACTTCTAGCGGAGCGCTACGAGCAGTACTTC
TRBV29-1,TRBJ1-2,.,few,CSVGTRGGYTF,TGCAGCGTTGGGACCCGGGGTGGCTACACCTTC
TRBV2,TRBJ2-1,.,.,CASSEGGALFF,TGTGCCAGCAGTGAAGGGGGGGCACTGTTCTTC
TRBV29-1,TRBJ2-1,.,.,CSVDLASLAYEQFF,TGCAGCGTTGATTTAGCCTCCCTAGCCTATGAGCAGTTCTTC
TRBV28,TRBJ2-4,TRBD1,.,CASSTDRGWAKNIQYF,TGTGCCAGCAGTACGGACAGGGGCTGGGCCAAAAACATTCAGTACTTC
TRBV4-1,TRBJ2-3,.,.,CASRPGATDTQYF,TGCGCCAGCAGACCGGGGGCTACAGATACGCAGTATTTT
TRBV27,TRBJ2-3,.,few,CASVGAADTQYF,TGTGCCAGCGTCGGAGCGGCAGATACGCAGTATTTT
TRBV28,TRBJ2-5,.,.,CASSYSRDKGGYQETQYF,TGTGCCAGCAGTTACTCCCGGGACAAAGGAGGGTACCAAGAGACCCAGTACTTC
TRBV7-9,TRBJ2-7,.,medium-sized,CASSPGTRTYEQYF,TGTGCCAGCAGCCCCGGCACCCGTACCTACGAGCAGTACTTC
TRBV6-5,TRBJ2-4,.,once,CASSYSPKNIQYF,TGTGCCAGCAGTTACTCTCCCAAAAACATTCAGTACTTC
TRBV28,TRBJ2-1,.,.,CASSDNEQFF,TGTGCCAGCAGTGACAATGAGCAGTTCTTC
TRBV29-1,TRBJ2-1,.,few,CSVEDPRGEGMYNEQFF,TGCAGCGTTGAAGATCCCCGCGGAGAGGGGATGTACAATGAGCAGTTCTTC
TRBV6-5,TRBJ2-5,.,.,CASRRVGEETQYF,TGTGCCAGCAGACGGGTCGGGGAAGAGACCCAGTACTTC